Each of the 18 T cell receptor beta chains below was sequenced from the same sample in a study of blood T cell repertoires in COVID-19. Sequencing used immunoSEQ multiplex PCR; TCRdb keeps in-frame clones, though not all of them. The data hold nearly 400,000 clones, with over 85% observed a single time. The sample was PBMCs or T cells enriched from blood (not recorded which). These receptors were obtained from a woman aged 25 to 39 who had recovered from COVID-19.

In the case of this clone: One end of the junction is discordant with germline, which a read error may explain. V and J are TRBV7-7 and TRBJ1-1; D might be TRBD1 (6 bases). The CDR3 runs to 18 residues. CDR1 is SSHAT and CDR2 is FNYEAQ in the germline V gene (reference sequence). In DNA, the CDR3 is TGTGCTAGCAGCCGCTTTTCCCGACAGGAGATAATGAACACTGAAGCTTTCTTT. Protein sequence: CASSRFSRQEIMNTEAFF.

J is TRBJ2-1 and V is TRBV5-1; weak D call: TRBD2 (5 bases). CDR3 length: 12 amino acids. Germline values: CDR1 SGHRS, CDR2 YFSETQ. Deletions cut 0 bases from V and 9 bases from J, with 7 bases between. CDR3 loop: CASSLVAREQFF. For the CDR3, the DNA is TGCGCCAGCAGCTTGGTAGCGCGTGAGCAGTTCTTC.

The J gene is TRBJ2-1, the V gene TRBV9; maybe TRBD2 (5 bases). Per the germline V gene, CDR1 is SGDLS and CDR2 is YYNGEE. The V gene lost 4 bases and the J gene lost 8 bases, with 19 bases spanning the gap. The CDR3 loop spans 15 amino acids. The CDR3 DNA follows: TGTGCCAGCAGCTCCACCCTAGCAGCCAGCGATGAGCAGTTCTTC. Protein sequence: CASSSTLAASDEQFF.

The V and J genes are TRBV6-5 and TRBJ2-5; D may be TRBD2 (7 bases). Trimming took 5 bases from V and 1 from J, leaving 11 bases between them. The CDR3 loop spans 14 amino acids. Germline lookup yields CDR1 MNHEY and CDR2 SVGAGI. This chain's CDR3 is CASSPGGLQETQYF. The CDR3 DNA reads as TGTGCCAGCAGTCCCGGGGGGCTCCAAGAGACCCAGTACTTC.

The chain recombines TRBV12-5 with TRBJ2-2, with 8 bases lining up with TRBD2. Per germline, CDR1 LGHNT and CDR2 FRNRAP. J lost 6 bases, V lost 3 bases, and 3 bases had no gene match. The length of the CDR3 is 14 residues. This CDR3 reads CASGLLSGAGELFF. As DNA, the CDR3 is TGTGCTAGTGGTTTACTTAGCGGGGCCGGGGAGCTGTTTTTT.

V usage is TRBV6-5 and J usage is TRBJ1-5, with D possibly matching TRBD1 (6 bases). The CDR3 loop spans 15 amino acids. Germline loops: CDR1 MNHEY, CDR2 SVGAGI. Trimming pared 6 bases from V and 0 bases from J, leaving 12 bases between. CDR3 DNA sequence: TGTGCCAGCAGAGCGGGACACTATAGCAATCAGCCCCAGCATTTT. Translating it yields CASRAGHYSNQPQHF.

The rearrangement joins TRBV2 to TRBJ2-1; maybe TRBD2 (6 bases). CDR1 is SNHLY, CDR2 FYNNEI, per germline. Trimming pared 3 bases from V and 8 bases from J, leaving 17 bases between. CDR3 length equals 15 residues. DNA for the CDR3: TGTGCCAGCAGTGAGGGACTTCCGGGGGTGGATGAGCAGTTCTTC. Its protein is CASSEGLPGVDEQFF.

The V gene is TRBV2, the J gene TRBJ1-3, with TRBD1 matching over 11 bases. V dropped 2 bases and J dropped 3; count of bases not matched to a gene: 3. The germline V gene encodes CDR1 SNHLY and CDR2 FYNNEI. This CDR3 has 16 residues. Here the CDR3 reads CASSEWDRGVGNTIYF. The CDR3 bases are TGTGCCAGCAGTGAATGGGACAGGGGGGTTGGAAACACCATATATTTT.

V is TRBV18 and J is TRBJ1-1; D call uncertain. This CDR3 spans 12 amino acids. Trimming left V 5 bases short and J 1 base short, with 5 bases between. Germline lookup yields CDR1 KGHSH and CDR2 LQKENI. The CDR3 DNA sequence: TGTGCCAGCTCAACCGGGAACACTGAAGCTTTCTTT. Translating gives CASSTGNTEAFF.

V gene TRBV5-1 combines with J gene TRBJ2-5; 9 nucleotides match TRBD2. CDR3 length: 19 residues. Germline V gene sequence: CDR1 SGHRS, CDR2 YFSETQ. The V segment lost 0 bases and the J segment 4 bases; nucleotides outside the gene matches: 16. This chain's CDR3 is CASSLGTRQRGALGETQYF. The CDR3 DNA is TGCGCCAGCAGCTTGGGGACCCGTCAGCGGGGGGCGTTGGGAGAGACCCAGTACTTC.

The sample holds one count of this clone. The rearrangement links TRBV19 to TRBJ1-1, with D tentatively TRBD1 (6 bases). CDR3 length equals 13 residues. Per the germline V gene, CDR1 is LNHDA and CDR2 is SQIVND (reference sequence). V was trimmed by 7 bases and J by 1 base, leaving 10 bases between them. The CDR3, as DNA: TGTGCCAGTAAGAGGGGGAAGAACACTGAAGCTTTCTTT. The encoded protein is CASKRGKNTEAFF. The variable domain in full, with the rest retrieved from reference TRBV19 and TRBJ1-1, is DGGITQSPKYLFRKEGQNVTLSCEQNLNHDAMYWYRQDPGQGLRLIYYSQIVNDFQKGDIAEGYSVSREKKESFPLTVTSAQKNPTAFYLCASKRGKNTEAFFGQGTRLTVV.

The CDR3 coding sequence is TGTGCCAGCAGCTTAGCGAGCCGGGACGAGCAGTACTTC. As protein: CASSLASRDEQYF. The V and J genes are TRBV7-2 and TRBJ2-7; no firm D call. V was clipped by 0 bases and J by 5 bases, with 8 bases between them. Germline V gene lookup returns CDR1 SGHTA and CDR2 FQGNSA. The CDR3 is made up of 13 amino acids.

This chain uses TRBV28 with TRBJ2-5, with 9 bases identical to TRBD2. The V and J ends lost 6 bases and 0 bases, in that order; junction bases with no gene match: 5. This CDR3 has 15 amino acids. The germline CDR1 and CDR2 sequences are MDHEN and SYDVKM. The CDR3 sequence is CASRRAGGHQETQYF. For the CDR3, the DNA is TGTGCCAGCAGAAGAGCGGGAGGCCACCAAGAGACCCAGTACTTC.

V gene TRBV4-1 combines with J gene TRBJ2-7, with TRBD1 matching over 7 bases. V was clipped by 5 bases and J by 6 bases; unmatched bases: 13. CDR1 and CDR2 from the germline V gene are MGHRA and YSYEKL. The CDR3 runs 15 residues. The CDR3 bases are TGCGCCAGCAGCTCCGTGGGACAGCTACGTCTCGAGCAGTACTTC. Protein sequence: CASSSVGQLRLEQYF.

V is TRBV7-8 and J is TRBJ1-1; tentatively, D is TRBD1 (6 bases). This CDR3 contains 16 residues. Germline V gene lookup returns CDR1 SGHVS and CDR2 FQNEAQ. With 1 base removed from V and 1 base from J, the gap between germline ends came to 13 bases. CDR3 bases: TGTGCCAGCAGCTTAGTATTGCGGACAGCGAACACTGAAGCTTTCTTT. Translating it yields CASSLVLRTANTEAFF.

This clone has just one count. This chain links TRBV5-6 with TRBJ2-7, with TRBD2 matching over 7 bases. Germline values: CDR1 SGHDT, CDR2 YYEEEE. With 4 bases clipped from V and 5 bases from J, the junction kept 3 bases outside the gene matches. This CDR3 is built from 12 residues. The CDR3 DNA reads TGTGCCAGCAGCCTGGGGAGGGACGAGCAGTACTTC. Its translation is CASSLGRDEQYF.

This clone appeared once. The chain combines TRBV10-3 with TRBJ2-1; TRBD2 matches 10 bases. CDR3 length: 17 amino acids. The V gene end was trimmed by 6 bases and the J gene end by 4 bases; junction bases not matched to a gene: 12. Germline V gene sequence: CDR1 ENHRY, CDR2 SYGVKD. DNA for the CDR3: TGTGCCATCAGCGAAACTCTCCTAGCGGGGGAATACAATGAGCAGTTCTTC. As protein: CAISETLLAGEYNEQFF.

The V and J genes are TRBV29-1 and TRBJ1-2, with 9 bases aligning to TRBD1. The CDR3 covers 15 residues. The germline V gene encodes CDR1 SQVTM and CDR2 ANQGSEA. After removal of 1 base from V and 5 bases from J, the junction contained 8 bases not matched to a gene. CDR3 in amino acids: CSVEGGDRGSYGYTF. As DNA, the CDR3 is TGCAGCGTTGAAGGAGGTGACAGGGGGTCTTATGGCTACACCTTC.